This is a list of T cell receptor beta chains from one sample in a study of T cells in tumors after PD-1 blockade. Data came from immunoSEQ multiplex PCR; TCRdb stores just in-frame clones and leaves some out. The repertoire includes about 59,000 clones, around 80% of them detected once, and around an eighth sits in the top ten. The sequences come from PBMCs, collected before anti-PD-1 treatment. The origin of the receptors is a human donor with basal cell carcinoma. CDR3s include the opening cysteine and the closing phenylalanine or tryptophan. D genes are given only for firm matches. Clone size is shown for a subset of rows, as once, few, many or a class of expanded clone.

cdr3_aa: CASSEGRENSPLHF; cdr3_nt: TGTGCCAGCAGTGAGGGCAGGGAGAATTCACCCCTCCACTTT; clone_size: medium-sized; d_call: NA; v_call: TRBV6-1; j_call: TRBJ1-6
cdr3_aa: CSARTPNEAFF; cdr3_nt: TGCAGTGCGAGGACACCTAATGAAGCTTTCTTT; clone_size: NA; d_call: NA; v_call: TRBV20-1; j_call: TRBJ1-1
cdr3_aa: CASSQNARTEETQYF; cdr3_nt: TGTGCCAGCAGCCAGAACGCCAGGACAGAAGAGACCCAGTACTTC; clone_size: NA; d_call: NA; v_call: TRBV3-1/TRBV3-2; j_call: TRBJ2-5
cdr3_aa: CASCPAGPVYNEQFF; cdr3_nt: TGTGCCAGTTGCCCGGCGGGTCCTGTCTACAATGAGCAGTTCTTC; clone_size: NA; d_call: NA; v_call: TRBV19; j_call: TRBJ2-1
cdr3_aa: CASVPGEVKNIQYF; cdr3_nt: TGTGCCAGCGTCCCAGGGGAGGTCAAAAACATTCAGTACTTC; clone_size: NA; d_call: NA; v_call: TRBV2; j_call: TRBJ2-4
cdr3_aa: CASSEGGQEYNEQFF; cdr3_nt: TGTGCCAGCAGCGAGGGGGGACAGGAGTACAATGAGCAGTTCTTC; clone_size: NA; d_call: TRBD1; v_call: TRBV9; j_call: TRBJ2-1
cdr3_aa: CATHPLGGTNEKLFF; cdr3_nt: TGTGCCACCCACCCCCTGGGGGGGACTAATGAAAAACTGTTTTTT; clone_size: once; d_call: NA; v_call: TRBV27; j_call: TRBJ1-4
cdr3_aa: CASSFTGDVGSNQPQHF; cdr3_nt: TGTGCCAGCAGTTTCACCGGGGACGTGGGTAGCAATCAGCCCCAGCATTTT; clone_size: NA; d_call: NA; v_call: TRBV28; j_call: TRBJ1-5
cdr3_aa: CASSLWTGGQMNTEAFF; cdr3_nt: TGTGCCAGCTCACTGTGGACAGGGGGCCAAATGAACACTGAAGCTTTCTTT; clone_size: NA; d_call: TRBD1; v_call: TRBV18; j_call: TRBJ1-1
cdr3_aa: CSVEAPLESGYYGYTF; cdr3_nt: TGCAGCGTTGAAGCCCCGTTAGAATCCGGGTACTATGGCTACACCTTC; clone_size: NA; d_call: NA; v_call: TRBV29-1; j_call: TRBJ1-2
cdr3_aa: CAWTYQAVNEQFF; cdr3_nt: TGTGCCTGGACTTACCAGGCCGTCAATGAGCAGTTCTTC; clone_size: NA; d_call: NA; v_call: TRBV30; j_call: TRBJ2-1
cdr3_aa: CASSLYSFYNTGELFF; cdr3_nt: TGTGCCAGCAGCTTATACAGCTTTTATAACACCGGGGAGCTGTTTTTT; clone_size: NA; d_call: NA; v_call: TRBV7-2; j_call: TRBJ2-2
cdr3_aa: CASRLQVVSPEAFF; cdr3_nt: TGTGCCAGCAGGCTACAGGTCGTGAGCCCTGAAGCTTTCTTT; clone_size: NA; d_call: NA; v_call: TRBV6-5; j_call: TRBJ1-1
cdr3_aa: CAISAANEQFF; cdr3_nt: TGTGCCATCAGTGCTGCCAATGAGCAGTTCTTC; clone_size: NA; d_call: NA; v_call: TRBV10-3; j_call: TRBJ2-1
cdr3_aa: CASSLTGTLREQYF; cdr3_nt: TGTGCCAGCAGCCTGACAGGAACCCTACGAGAGCAGTACTTC; clone_size: few; d_call: NA; v_call: TRBV27; j_call: TRBJ2-7
cdr3_aa: CASCGRRGGGTNTGELFF; cdr3_nt: TGTGCCAGTTGCGGGCGGCGGGGGGGCGGCACGAACACCGGGGAGCTGTTTTTT; clone_size: NA; d_call: TRBD2; v_call: TRBV19; j_call: TRBJ2-2
cdr3_aa: CASSEGGIRNQPQHF; cdr3_nt: TGTGCCAGCAGTGAGGGGGGGATCCGCAATCAGCCCCAGCATTTT; clone_size: once; d_call: NA; v_call: TRBV5-4; j_call: TRBJ1-5
cdr3_aa: CASSSVRGAVDSPLHF; cdr3_nt: TGTGCCAGCAGCTCGGTGCGGGGGGCCGTGGATTCACCCCTCCACTTT; clone_size: NA; d_call: NA; v_call: TRBV5-4; j_call: TRBJ1-6
cdr3_aa: CATLWAGRNEQFF; cdr3_nt: TGTGCCACCCTATGGGCGGGGCGGAATGAGCAGTTCTTC; clone_size: NA; d_call: NA; v_call: TRBV6-5; j_call: TRBJ2-1
cdr3_aa: CASRDRGGRNSPLHF; cdr3_nt: TGTGCCAGCAGGGACAGGGGCGGACGAAATTCACCCCTCCACTTT; clone_size: NA; d_call: TRBD1; v_call: TRBV2; j_call: TRBJ1-6
cdr3_aa: CASSLDRDEQYF; cdr3_nt: TGTGCCAGCAGCTTAGACAGGGACGAGCAGTACTTC; clone_size: NA; d_call: NA; v_call: TRBV7-9; j_call: TRBJ2-7
cdr3_aa: CASSFTYGYTF; cdr3_nt: TGTGCCAGCAGTTTCACCTATGGCTACACCTTC; clone_size: NA; d_call: NA; v_call: TRBV28; j_call: TRBJ1-2
cdr3_aa: CASSLATRKAFF; cdr3_nt: TGTGCCAGCAGCTTGGCGACTAGGAAAGCTTTCTTT; clone_size: NA; d_call: NA; v_call: TRBV5-8; j_call: TRBJ1-1
cdr3_aa: CASSPTPGSFPGRNEKLFF; cdr3_nt: TGTGCCAGCAGTCCCACCCCCGGCAGCTTCCCGGGCCGTAACGAAAAACTGTTTTTT; clone_size: NA; d_call: NA; v_call: TRBV5-4; j_call: TRBJ1-4
cdr3_aa: CASSLDRGNTDTQYF; cdr3_nt: TGCGCCAGCAGCCTTGACAGGGGAAACACAGATACGCAGTATTTT; clone_size: NA; d_call: TRBD1; v_call: TRBV5-1; j_call: TRBJ2-3
cdr3_aa: CASSLGGALPDTQYF; cdr3_nt: TGTGCCAGCAGCTTAGGGGGGGCTCTTCCAGATACGCAGTATTTT; clone_size: NA; d_call: NA; v_call: TRBV7-3; j_call: TRBJ2-3
cdr3_aa: CASSLLGGGSWEQYF; cdr3_nt: TGCGCCAGCAGCCTTCTAGGGGGGGGTAGTTGGGAGCAGTACTTC; clone_size: NA; d_call: NA; v_call: TRBV4-1; j_call: TRBJ2-7
cdr3_aa: CASSLRGTGGSGNTIYF; cdr3_nt: TGTGCCAGCAGCTTAAGAGGGACAGGGGGGTCTGGAAACACCATATATTTT; clone_size: NA; d_call: TRBD1; v_call: TRBV13; j_call: TRBJ1-3
cdr3_aa: CASSERVSYEAFF; cdr3_nt: TGTGCCAGCAGTGAAAGAGTGTCTTATGAAGCTTTCTTT; clone_size: few; d_call: NA; v_call: TRBV2; j_call: TRBJ1-1
cdr3_aa: CSVVFPRSTYEQYF; cdr3_nt: TGCAGCGTTGTGTTCCCCAGATCGACCTACGAGCAGTACTTC; clone_size: NA; d_call: NA; v_call: TRBV29-1; j_call: TRBJ2-7
cdr3_aa: CATVLAGGQNAEQFF; cdr3_nt: TGTGCCACAGTACTAGCGGGGGGGCAGAATGCTGAGCAGTTCTTC; clone_size: NA; d_call: TRBD2; v_call: TRBV2; j_call: TRBJ2-1
cdr3_aa: CASSILLQGARTEAFF; cdr3_nt: TGTGCCAGTAGTATTCTTCTTCAGGGGGCGCGGACTGAAGCTTTCTTT; clone_size: NA; d_call: TRBD1; v_call: TRBV19; j_call: TRBJ1-1
cdr3_aa: CASSQDWVRDRVYEQYF; cdr3_nt: TGCGCCAGCAGCCAAGATTGGGTCCGGGACAGGGTCTACGAGCAGTACTTC; clone_size: NA; d_call: TRBD1; v_call: TRBV4-1; j_call: TRBJ2-7
cdr3_aa: CASSQWTTGGARKTQYF; cdr3_nt: TGTGCCAGCAGCCAATGGACCACGGGGGGGGCCAGGAAGACCCAGTACTTC; clone_size: NA; d_call: TRBD2; v_call: TRBV3-1/TRBV3-2; j_call: TRBJ2-5
cdr3_aa: CASSLGSGGYEQYF; cdr3_nt: TGTGCCAGCAGTTTAGGCTCAGGGGGATACGAGCAGTACTTC; clone_size: once; d_call: TRBD1; v_call: TRBV27; j_call: TRBJ2-7
cdr3_aa: CSVSTGVTYNEQFF; cdr3_nt: TGCAGCGTTTCGACAGGGGTTACGTACAATGAGCAGTTCTTC; clone_size: NA; d_call: TRBD1; v_call: TRBV29-1; j_call: TRBJ2-1
cdr3_aa: CASTDSAGNTIYF; cdr3_nt: TGTGCCAGCACAGACAGCGCTGGAAACACCATATATTTT; clone_size: NA; d_call: NA; v_call: TRBV28; j_call: TRBJ1-3
cdr3_aa: CASSQRTVGGYTF; cdr3_nt: TGTGCCAGCAGTCAAAGGACGGTAGGAGGCTACACCTTC; clone_size: NA; d_call: NA; v_call: TRBV3-1/TRBV3-2; j_call: TRBJ1-2
cdr3_aa: CASSQEPRVTEAFF; cdr3_nt: TGCGCCAGCAGCCAAGAGCCCCGGGTCACTGAAGCTTTCTTT; clone_size: NA; d_call: NA; v_call: TRBV4-1; j_call: TRBJ1-1
cdr3_aa: CASSLRGTGTQYF; cdr3_nt: TGTGCCAGCAGCTTGAGGGGTACAGGGACCCAGTACTTC; clone_size: NA; d_call: NA; v_call: TRBV5-4; j_call: TRBJ2-5
cdr3_aa: CASSLGTINYGYTF; cdr3_nt: TGCGCCAGCAGCTTGGGGACCATTAACTATGGCTACACCTTC; clone_size: few; d_call: NA; v_call: TRBV5-1; j_call: TRBJ1-2
cdr3_aa: CASRGQGLQETQYF; cdr3_nt: TGTGCCAGTAGGGGACAGGGCCTACAAGAGACCCAGTACTTC; clone_size: once; d_call: TRBD1; v_call: TRBV19; j_call: TRBJ2-5
cdr3_aa: CASREGTYTEAFF; cdr3_nt: TGTGCCAGCAGAGAGGGGACCTACACTGAAGCTTTCTTT; clone_size: NA; d_call: NA; v_call: TRBV6-5; j_call: TRBJ1-1
cdr3_aa: CASSLISGNTIYF; cdr3_nt: TGTGCCAGCTCACTTATCTCTGGAAACACCATATATTTT; clone_size: NA; d_call: NA; v_call: TRBV18; j_call: TRBJ1-3